The clone carrying this T cell receptor beta chain was picked up one time. This entry comes from a study of blood T cell repertoires in COVID-19. The CDR3 is 15 amino acids. The V segment lost 0 bases and the J segment 10 bases; nucleotides outside the gene matches: 9. CDR1 and CDR2 (germline): SGHNT, YYREEE (reference sequence). Using immunoSEQ multiplex PCR, the repertoire was profiled, and TCRdb retains in-frame clones only, with some absent. The sample has roughly 70,000 clones, approximately 90% seen once; the top ten hold approximately 6.8%. Sequencing used peripheral blood. The sequence came from a woman of 80 years or more with active COVID-19. V gene TRBV5-4 combines with J gene TRBJ2-1, with TRBD2 identical over 8 bases. The CDR3 DNA is TGTGCCAGCAGCTTGGCCGGGAGGGCCCCTCAGGAGCAGTTCTTC. Protein: CASSLAGRAPQEQFF.